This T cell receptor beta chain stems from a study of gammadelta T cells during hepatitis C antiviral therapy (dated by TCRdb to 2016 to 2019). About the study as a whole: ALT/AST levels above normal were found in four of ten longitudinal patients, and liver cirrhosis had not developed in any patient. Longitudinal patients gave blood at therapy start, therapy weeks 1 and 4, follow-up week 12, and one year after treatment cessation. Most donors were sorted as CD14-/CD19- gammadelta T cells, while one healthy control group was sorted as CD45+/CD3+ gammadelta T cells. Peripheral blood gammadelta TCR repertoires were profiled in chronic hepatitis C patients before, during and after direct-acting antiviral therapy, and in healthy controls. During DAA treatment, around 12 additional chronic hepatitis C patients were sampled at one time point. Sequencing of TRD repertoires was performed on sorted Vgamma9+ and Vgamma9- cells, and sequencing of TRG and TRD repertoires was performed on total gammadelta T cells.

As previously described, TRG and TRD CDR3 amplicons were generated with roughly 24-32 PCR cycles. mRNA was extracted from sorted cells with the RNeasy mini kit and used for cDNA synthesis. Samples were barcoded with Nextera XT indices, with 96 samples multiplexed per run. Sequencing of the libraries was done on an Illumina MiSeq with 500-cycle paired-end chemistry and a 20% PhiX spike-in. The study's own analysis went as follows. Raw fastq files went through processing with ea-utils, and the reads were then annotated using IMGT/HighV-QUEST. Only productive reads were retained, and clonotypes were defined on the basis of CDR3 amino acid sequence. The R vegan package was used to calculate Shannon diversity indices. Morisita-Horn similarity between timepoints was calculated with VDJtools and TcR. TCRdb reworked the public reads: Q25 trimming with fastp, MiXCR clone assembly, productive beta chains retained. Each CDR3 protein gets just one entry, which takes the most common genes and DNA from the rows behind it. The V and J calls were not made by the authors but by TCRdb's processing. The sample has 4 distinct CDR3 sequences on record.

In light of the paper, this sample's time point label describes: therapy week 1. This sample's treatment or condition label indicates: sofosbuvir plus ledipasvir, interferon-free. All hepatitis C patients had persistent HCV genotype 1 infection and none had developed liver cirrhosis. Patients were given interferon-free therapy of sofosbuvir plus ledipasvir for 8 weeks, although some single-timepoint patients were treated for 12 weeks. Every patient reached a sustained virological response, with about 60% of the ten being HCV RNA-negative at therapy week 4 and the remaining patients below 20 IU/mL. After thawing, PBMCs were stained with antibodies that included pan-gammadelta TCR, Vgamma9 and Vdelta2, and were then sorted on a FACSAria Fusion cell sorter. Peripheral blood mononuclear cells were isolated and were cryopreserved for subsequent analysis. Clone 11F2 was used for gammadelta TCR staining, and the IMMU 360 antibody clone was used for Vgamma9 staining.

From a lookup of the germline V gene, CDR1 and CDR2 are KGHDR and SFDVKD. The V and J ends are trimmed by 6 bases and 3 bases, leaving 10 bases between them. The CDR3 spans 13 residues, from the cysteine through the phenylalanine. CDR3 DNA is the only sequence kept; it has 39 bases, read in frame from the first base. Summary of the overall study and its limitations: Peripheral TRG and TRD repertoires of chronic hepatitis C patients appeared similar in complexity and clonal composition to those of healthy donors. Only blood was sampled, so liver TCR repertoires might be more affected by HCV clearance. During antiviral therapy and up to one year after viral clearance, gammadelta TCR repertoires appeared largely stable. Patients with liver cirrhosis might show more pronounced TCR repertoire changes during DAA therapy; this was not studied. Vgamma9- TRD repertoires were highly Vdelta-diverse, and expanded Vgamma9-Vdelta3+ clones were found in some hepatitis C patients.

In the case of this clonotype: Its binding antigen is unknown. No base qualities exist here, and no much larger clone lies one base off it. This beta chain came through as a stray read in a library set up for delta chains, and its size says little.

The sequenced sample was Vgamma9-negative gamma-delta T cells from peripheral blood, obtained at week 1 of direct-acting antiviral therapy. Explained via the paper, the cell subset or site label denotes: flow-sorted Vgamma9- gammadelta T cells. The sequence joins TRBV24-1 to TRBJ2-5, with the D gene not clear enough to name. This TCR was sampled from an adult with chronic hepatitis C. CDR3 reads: CATSMSVEETQYF. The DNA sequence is TGTGCCACCAGTATGTCTGTGGAAGAGACCCAGTACTTC.